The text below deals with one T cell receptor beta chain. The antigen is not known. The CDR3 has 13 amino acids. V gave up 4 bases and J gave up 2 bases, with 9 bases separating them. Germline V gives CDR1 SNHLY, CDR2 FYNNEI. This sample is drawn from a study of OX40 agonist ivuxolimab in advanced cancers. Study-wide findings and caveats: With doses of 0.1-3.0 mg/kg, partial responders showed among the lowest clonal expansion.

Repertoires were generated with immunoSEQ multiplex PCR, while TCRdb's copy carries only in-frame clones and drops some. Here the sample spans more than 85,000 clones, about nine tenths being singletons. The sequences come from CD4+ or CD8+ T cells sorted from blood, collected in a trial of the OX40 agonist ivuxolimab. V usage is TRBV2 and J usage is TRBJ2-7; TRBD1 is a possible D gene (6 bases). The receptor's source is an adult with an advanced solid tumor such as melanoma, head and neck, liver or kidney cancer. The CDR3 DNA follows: TGTGCCAGCAGTGCACAGGGACCCTACGAGCAGTACTTC. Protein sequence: CASSAQGPYEQYF. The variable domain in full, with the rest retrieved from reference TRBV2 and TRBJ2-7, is EPEVTQTPSHQVTQMGQEVILRCVPISNHLYFYWYRQILGQKVEFLVSFYNNEISEKSEIFDDQFSVERPDGSNFTLKIRSTKLEDSAMYFCASSAQGPYEQYFGPGTRLTVT.